This T cell receptor (beta chain) is from a study of blood T cell repertoires in COVID-19 (dated by TCRdb to the early 2020s). Regarding the complete study: The collaborator samples originated in the United States, Italy and Spain and spanned the acute and convalescent phases of COVID-19. The material from the prospective study consisted of cDNA or gDNA derived from T cells, B-cell-depleted T cells, or PBMCs. Deeply sampled blood TCRbeta repertoires from subjects exposed to, actively infected with, or recovered from COVID-19 were included in the dataset. The repertoires were made available in a free public database intended to serve as a resource for research on the immune response to SARS-CoV-2. Samples came from the ongoing ImmuneRACE study (first 160 participants) plus 1,254 subjects from 6 global collaborators. The sample metadata nearly always contained a de-identified subject ID, COVID-19 status, age in years and sex. Where available, HLA class I and class II types were obtained from metadata supplied by the sample provider rather than from assay-based typing. Paper-wide results and their limitations: The amount of clinical and demographic metadata varied by source and participant and was provided uncurated.

Turning to this clone: What this receptor recognizes is not known. Within one base of it there is no much larger clone, and no base qualities were kept.

Whole blood was collected in K2EDTA tubes by collaborating institutions according to the institutions' own protocols. Collaborator samples were shipped for TCRbeta analysis as frozen whole blood, isolated PBMCs, or DNA extracted from either sample type. The immunoSEQ Assay, a bias-controlled multiplex PCR, was used to amplify TCRbeta CDR3 regions from genomic DNA. On the study's bioinformatics: The number of nucleated cells in each sample was estimated by amplification of reference gene primers within the assay. To quantify the absolute abundance of each unique TCRbeta CDR3 rearrangement, sequence reads were collapsed and filtered. For each sample, productive Simpson clonality was calculated as the square root of Simpson's diversity index across productive rearrangements. As stored in TCRdb, this immuneACCESS dataset retains in-frame rearrangements with V and J assigned. A fraction of the clones does not appear; measured against another copy, unresolved V genes explain less than half of the discrepancy, and the remainder lacks a known reason. V and J calls and clone size are copied from that table; D and trimming were computed from the DNA. The sample records around 69,000 clones, roughly 89% of which are singletons. About 4.9% of the sample is in the top ten clones.

Taken from the germline V gene, the CDR1 and CDR2 loops are SGDLS and YYNGEE. The CDR3 goes from the cysteine to the phenylalanine over 15 residues. The read is trimmed to its CDR3 DNA, 45 bases read in frame from base 1. Trimming accounts for 0 bases at V and 4 bases at J, while the number of junction bases matched to no gene is 4. The V and J genes are TRBV9 and TRBJ2-7; TRBD2 matches 10 bases in the middle. Sequenced sample: peripheral blood. The source of this sequence is a woman aged 50 to 65 with active COVID-19. The CDR3 is CASSVDGSGRYEQYF. The sequenced DNA: TGTGCCAGCAGCGTAGATGGTAGCGGGAGGTACGAGCAGTACTTC.